Only one count was recorded for the clone carrying this T cell receptor beta chain. The same CDR3 is also encoded by other DNA sequences in this sample. This CDR3 comprises 13 residues. Trimming removed 3 bases at V and 1 base at J, with 9 bases between. Germline V CDR1 and CDR2: SQVTM, ANQGSEA. This entry comes from a study of control samples from healthy donors and cancer patients. Profiling relied on immunoSEQ multiplex PCR, and the TCRdb table lists in-frame clones only, not all of them. The repertoire has some 200,000 clones, around 92% of them found once; the top ten carry about 1.6%. The TCR sequence derives from a woman aged 25 to 45 in good health. The sample comprised blood. The V gene is TRBV29-1, the J gene TRBJ2-5, with a weak D call TRBD1 (6 bases). DNA for the CDR3: TGCAGCGTTGAGGTGGGGGCCCAAGAGACCCAGTACTTC. It codes for CSVEVGAQETQYF.